This TCR beta chain was found in a study of blood T cell repertoires in COVID-19. Germline lookup yields CDR1 SQVTM and CDR2 ANQGSEA. V was cut by 5 bases and J by 0 bases, with 13 bases left in between. This CDR3 is 14 amino acids long. Produced via immunoSEQ multiplex PCR; TCRdb's table is partial and in-frame only. The sample holds 60,000 to 65,000 clones, around four fifths seen once. The table lists this clone with a few counts. V and J are TRBV29-1 and TRBJ2-5; the D gene is possibly TRBD1 (5 bases). This receptor was identified in a man between 60 and 70 years old with COVID-19, enrolled during active disease. Sequencing was done on a sample of peripheral blood. The CDR3 nucleotides are TGCAGCGTTCAGGACACTGTGTACCAAGAGACCCAGTACTTC. Protein product: CSVQDTVYQETQYF.